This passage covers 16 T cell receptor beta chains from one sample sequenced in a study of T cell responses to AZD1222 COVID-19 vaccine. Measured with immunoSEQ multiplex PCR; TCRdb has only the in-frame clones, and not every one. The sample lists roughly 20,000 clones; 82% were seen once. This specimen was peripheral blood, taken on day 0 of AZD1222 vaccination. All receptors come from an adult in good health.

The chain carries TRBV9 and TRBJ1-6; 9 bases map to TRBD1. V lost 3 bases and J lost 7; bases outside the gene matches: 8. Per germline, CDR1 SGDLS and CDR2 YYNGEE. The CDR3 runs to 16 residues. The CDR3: CASSGWGGQGNSPLHF. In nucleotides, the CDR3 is TGTGCCAGCAGCGGATGGGGGGGACAGGGAAATTCACCCCTCCACTTT.

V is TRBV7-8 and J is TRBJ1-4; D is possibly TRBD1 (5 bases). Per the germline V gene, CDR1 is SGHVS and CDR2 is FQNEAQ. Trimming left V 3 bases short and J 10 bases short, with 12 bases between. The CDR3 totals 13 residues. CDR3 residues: CASSFQQRGKLFF. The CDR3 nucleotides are TGTGCCAGCAGCTTTCAACAAAGGGGAAAACTGTTTTTT.

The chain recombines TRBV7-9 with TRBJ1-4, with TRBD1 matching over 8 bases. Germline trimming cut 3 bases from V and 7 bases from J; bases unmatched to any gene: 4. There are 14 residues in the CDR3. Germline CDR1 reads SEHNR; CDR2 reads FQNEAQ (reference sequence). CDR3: CASSFTGQGEKLFF. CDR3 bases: TGTGCCAGCAGCTTCACCGGACAGGGTGAAAAACTGTTTTTT.

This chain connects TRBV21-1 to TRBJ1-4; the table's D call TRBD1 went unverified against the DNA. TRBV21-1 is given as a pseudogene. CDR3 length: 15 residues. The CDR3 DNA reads TGTGCCAGCAGCAAAGTGGGACAGCCGAATGAAAAACTGTTTTTT. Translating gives CASSKVGQPNEKLFF.

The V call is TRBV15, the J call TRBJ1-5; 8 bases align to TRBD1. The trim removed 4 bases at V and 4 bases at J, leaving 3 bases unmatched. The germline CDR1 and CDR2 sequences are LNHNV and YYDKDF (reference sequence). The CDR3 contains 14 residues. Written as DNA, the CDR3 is TGTGCCACCAGCACGAACAGGGGGAATCAGCCCCAGCATTTT. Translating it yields CATSTNRGNQPQHF.

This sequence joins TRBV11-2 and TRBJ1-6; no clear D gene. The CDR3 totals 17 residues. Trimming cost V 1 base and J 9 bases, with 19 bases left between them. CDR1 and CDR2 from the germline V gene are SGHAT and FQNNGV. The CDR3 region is CASSLGMSTGGISPLHF. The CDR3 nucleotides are TGTGCCAGCAGCTTAGGGATGAGCACTGGAGGCATTTCACCCCTCCACTTT.

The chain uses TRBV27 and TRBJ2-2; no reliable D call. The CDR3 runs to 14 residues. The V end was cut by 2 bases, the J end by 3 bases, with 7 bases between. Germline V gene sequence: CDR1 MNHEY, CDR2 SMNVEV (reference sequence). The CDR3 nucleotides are TGTGCCAGCAGTTTACTCCGGTACACCGGGGAGCTGTTTTTT. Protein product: CASSLLRYTGELFF.

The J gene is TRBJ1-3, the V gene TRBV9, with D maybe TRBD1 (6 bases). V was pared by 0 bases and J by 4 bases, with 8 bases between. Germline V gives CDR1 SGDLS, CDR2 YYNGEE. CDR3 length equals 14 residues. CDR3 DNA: TGTGCCAGCAGCGTAGAGGGGGACGGAAACACCATATATTTT. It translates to CASSVEGDGNTIYF.

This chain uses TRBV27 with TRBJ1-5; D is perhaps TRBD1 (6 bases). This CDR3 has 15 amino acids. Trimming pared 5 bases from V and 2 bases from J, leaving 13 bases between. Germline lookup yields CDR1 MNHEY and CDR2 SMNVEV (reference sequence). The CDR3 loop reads CASSLTGSGNQPQHF. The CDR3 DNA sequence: TGTGCCAGCAGTCTGACAGGTAGTGGCAATCAGCCCCAGCATTTT.

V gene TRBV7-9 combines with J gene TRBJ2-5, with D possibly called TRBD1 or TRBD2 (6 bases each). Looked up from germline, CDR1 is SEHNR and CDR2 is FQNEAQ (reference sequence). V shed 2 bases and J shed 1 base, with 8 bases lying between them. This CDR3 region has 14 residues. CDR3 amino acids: CASSLRGAQETQYF. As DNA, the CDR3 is TGTGCCAGCAGCTTAAGGGGGGCCCAAGAGACCCAGTACTTC.

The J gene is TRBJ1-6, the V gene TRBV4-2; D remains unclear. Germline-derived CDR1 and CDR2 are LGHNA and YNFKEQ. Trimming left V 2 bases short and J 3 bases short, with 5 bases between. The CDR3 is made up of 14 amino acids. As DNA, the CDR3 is TGTGCCAGCAGCCAAACACTCTATAATTCACCCCTCCACTTT. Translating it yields CASSQTLYNSPLHF.

This CDR3 is CASSLLGPDEQYF. The DNA for the CDR3 is TGTGCCAGCAGCTTGCTAGGTCCGGACGAGCAGTACTTC. V gene TRBV5-4 combines with J gene TRBJ2-7; D gene uncertain. This CDR3 has 13 residues. Looked up from germline, CDR1 is SGHNT and CDR2 is YYREEE (reference sequence). Trimming stripped 1 base from V and 5 bases from J, with 10 bases between. Drawing the rest from reference TRBV5-4 and TRBJ2-7, the complete variable domain is ETGVTQSPTHLIKTRGQQVTLRCSSQSGHNTVSWYQQALGQGPQFIFQYYREEENGRGNFPPRFSGLQFPNYSSELNVNALELDDSALYLCASSLLGPDEQYFGPGTRLTVT.

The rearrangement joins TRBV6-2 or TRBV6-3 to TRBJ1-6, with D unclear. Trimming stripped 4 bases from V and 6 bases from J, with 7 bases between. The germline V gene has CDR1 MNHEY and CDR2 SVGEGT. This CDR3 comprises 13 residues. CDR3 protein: CASSWELNSPLHF. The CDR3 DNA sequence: TGTGCCAGCAGTTGGGAGCTTAATTCACCCCTCCACTTT.

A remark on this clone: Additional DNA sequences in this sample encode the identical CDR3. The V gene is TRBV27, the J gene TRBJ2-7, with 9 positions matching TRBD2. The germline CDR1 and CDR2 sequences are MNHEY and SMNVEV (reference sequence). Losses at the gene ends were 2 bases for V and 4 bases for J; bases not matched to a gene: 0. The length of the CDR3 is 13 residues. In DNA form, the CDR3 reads TGTGCCAGCAGTTTAGCGGGGGGGTACGAGCAGTACTTC. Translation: CASSLAGGYEQYF.

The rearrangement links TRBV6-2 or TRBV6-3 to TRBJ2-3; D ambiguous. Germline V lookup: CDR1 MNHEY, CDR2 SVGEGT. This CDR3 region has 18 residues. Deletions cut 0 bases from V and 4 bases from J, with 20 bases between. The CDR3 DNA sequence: TGTGCCAGCAGTTACTCGATGAAAGATCCCGCCTGGGCAGATACGCAGTATTTT. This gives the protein CASSYSMKDPAWADTQYF.

The CDR3 region is CATSDSLGEKLFF. The CDR3 nucleotides read TGTGCCACCTCGGACAGCCTAGGGGAAAAACTGTTTTTT. This sequence joins TRBV7-8 and TRBJ1-4; possible D gene TRBD1, 6 bases. The CDR3 is 13 amino acids. Germline CDR1 SGHVS, CDR2 FQNEAQ. The V end lost 10 bases, the J end lost 8 bases, and 17 bases lay between the germline ends.